Listed here are 12 T cell receptor beta chains from one sample, sequenced in a study of blood T cells in healthy people across ages (dated by TCRdb to 2015 to 2017). The receptor library was made with 5' RACE. TCRdb records Illumina HiSeq 2500 as the sequencer. The second PCR ran for about 7 to 11 cycles and used a J-beta primer mix along with a sample-barcoded 5' primer. TCRdb cleaned the public reads at Q25 with fastp, built clones with MiXCR and kept in-frame beta chains. All rows with the same CDR3 protein become a single entry with the most common DNA and genes. This sample lists 950,000 to 1,200,000 distinct CDR3 sequences; approximately 38% were detected once. The biggest ten clones account for over 10% of the sample. Sequenced sample: blood. The receptors derive from a man aged 18 to 29 in good health.

J is TRBJ2-3 and V is TRBV20-1; 8 bases are shared with TRBD2. V was clipped by 6 bases and J by 5 bases; unmatched bases: 10. There are 14 residues in the CDR3. Germline V gives CDR1 DFQATT, CDR2 SNEGSKA (reference sequence). CDR3 nucleotide sequence: TGCAGTGCCCCCGGGGGGGGGCCGTTAGATACGCAGTATTTT. This codes for CSAPGGGPLDTQYF.

The rearrangement links TRBV28 to TRBJ2-5, with a weak D call TRBD2 (5 bases). Germline V gene lookup returns CDR1 MDHEN and CDR2 SYDVKM. CDR3 length: 15 residues. V lost 4 bases, J lost 11 bases, and 23 bases lay in between. CDR3 nucleotide sequence: TGTGCCAGCAGTTCCCCGCTGGCTGAGGGAATTGAGCAGTACTTC. Protein product: CASSSPLAEGIEQYF.

The rearrangement joins TRBV20-1 to TRBJ2-7, with a tentative D call TRBD2 (6 bases). This CDR3 comprises 14 residues. V was trimmed by 5 bases and J by 3 bases, leaving 17 bases between them. CDR1 is DFQATT and CDR2 is SNEGSKA in the germline V gene (reference sequence). This CDR3 reads CSALPEQEGYEQYF. For the CDR3, the DNA is TGCAGTGCTCTCCCGGAGCAGGAGGGCTACGAGCAGTACTTC.

V gene TRBV5-1 combines with J gene TRBJ2-5; the match to TRBD2 covers 12 bases. Losses at the gene ends were 2 bases for V and 11 bases for J; bases not matched to a gene: 16. This CDR3 has 17 residues. Germline V CDR1 and CDR2: SGHRS, YFSETQ. CDR3 residues: CASSLPLTSGGVGEQYF. DNA for the CDR3: TGCGCCAGCAGCTTACCCCTGACTAGCGGGGGTGTCGGTGAGCAGTACTTC. Full variable domain (missing parts from reference TRBV5-1 and TRBJ2-5): KAGVTQTPRYLIKTRGQQVTLSCSPISGHRSVSWYQQTPGQGLQFLFEYFSETQRNKGNFPGRFSGRQFSNSRSEMNVSTLELGDSALYLCASSLPLTSGGVGEQYFGPGTRLLVL.

In this sample, this clonotype turned up a few times. J is TRBJ2-2 and V is TRBV12-3 or TRBV12-4; D not resolved. The CDR3 spans 14 residues. Trimming removed 5 bases at V and 4 bases at J, with 11 bases between. The CDR3 loop reads CASSPLRGTGELFF. Written as DNA, the CDR3 is TGTGCCAGCAGTCCACTACGTGGCACCGGGGAGCTGTTTTTT.

This clonotype was picked up a small number of times. J is TRBJ1-2 and V is TRBV2; TRBD1 might be the D (5 bases). V lost 3 bases to trimming and J lost 3 bases, with 11 bases between them. CDR1 and CDR2 (germline): SNHLY, FYNNEI. The CDR3 has 14 residues. The CDR3 spells CASSEAGLDYGYTF. The CDR3 nucleotides read TGTGCCAGCAGTGAGGCAGGGTTGGACTATGGCTACACCTTC.

This clonotype was found a few times. The chain recombines TRBV20-1 with TRBJ2-7; D may be TRBD1 or TRBD2 (5 bases each). V lost 5 bases, J lost 3 bases, and 11 bases lay in between. Germline V gene data show CDR1 as DFQATT and CDR2 as SNEGSKA (reference sequence). The CDR3 is made up of 12 amino acids. CDR3 residues: CSAQRDGYEQYF. In DNA, the CDR3 is TGCAGTGCTCAACGGGACGGCTACGAGCAGTACTTC.

This rearrangement joins TRBV7-2 to TRBJ2-4, with D perhaps matching TRBD2 (6 bases). The CDR3 contains 13 residues. The germline V gene has CDR1 SGHTA and CDR2 FQGNSA. V shed 4 bases and J shed 11 bases, with 15 bases lying between them. CDR3 amino acids: CASSSGLESVQYF. The CDR3, as DNA: TGTGCCAGCAGCTCGGGACTTGAGAGCGTTCAGTACTTC.

V is TRBV4-1 and J is TRBJ1-1; possibly TRBD1 for D (6 bases). Germline V lookup: CDR1 MGHRA, CDR2 YSYEKL. The CDR3 contains 15 residues. V gave up 2 bases and J gave up 4 bases, with 14 bases separating them. CDR3 sequence: CASSQRGPMSTEAFF. The CDR3 region has the DNA TGCGCCAGCAGCCAACGGGGGCCGATGAGCACTGAAGCTTTCTTT.

The rearrangement joins TRBV25-1 to TRBJ2-5; D not certain. The CDR3 runs 13 residues. Trimming stripped 3 bases from V and 7 bases from J, with 12 bases between. CDR1 MGHDK and CDR2 SYGVNS come from the germline V gene. CDR3 bases: TGTGCCAGCAGTGAGGAAACGGTCGGGACCCAGTACTTC. It is translated as CASSEETVGTQYF.

This clonotype was picked up a small number of times. This rearrangement joins TRBV7-9 to TRBJ1-4; D is undetermined. CDR3 length equals 14 residues. The germline V gene encodes CDR1 SEHNR and CDR2 FQNEAQ (reference sequence). Trimming stripped 3 bases from V and 7 bases from J, with 12 bases between. CDR3 loop: CASSFARVGEKLFF. The DNA for the CDR3 is TGTGCCAGCAGCTTTGCTCGGGTCGGTGAAAAACTGTTTTTT.

The chain recombines TRBV20-1 with TRBJ1-4, with D unresolved. The V end was cut by 0 bases, the J end by 0 bases, with 11 bases between. Germline-derived CDR1 and CDR2 are DFQATT and SNEGSKA (reference sequence). The CDR3 is made up of 16 amino acids. Here the CDR3 DNA reads TGCAGTGCTAGAGATTTTGGGCAGCCAACTAATGAAAAACTGTTTTTT. Translation gives CSARDFGQPTNEKLFF.